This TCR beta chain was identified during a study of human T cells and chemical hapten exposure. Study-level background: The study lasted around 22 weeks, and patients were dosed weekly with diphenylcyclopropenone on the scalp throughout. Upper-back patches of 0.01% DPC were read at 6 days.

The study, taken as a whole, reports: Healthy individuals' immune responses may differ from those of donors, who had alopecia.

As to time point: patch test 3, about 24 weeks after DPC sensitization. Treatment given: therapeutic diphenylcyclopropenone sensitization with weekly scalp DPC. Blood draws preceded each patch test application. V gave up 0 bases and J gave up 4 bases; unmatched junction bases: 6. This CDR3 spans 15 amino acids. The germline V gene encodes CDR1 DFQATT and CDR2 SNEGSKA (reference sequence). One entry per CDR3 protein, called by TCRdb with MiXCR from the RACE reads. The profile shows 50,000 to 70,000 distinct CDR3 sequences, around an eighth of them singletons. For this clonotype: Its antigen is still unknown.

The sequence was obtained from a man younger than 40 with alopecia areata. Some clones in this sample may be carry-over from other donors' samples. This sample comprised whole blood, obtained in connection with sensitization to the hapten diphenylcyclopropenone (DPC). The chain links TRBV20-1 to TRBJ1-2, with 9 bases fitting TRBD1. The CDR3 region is CSARDWLTGGYGYTF. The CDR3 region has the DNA TGCAGTGCTAGAGATTGGCTGACAGGGGGCTATGGCTACACCTTC.